What follows describes a single T cell receptor (beta chain). Its antigen is not known. The data are from a study of OX40 agonist ivuxolimab in advanced cancers. Overall study: Ivuxolimab, an antibody that agonizes OX40 (CD134), was administered to the patients. A diagnosis of hepatocellular carcinoma, melanoma, renal cell or head and neck cancer was present in dose-escalation patients. Study conclusions and caveats: Antigen targets of the expanded peripheral T cells went undetermined. Also showing low normalized T-cell clonal expansion were some of the nonresponders.

This CDR3 comprises 15 residues. Looked up from germline, CDR1 is SNHLY and CDR2 is FYNNEI. The V segment lost 6 bases and the J segment 5 bases; nucleotides outside the gene matches: 11. Produced via immunoSEQ multiplex PCR; TCRdb's table is partial and in-frame only. The sample has about 35,000 clones, approximately 79% seen once. This sample comprised CD4+ or CD8+ T cells sorted from blood, obtained in a trial of the OX40 agonist ivuxolimab. The receptor was derived from an adult with an advanced solid tumor such as melanoma, head and neck, liver or kidney cancer. The V gene is TRBV2, the J gene TRBJ2-3, with TRBD1 identical over 7 bases. The CDR3 loop is CASREPGQYIDTQYF. As DNA, the CDR3 is TGTGCCAGCAGGGAACCGGGACAGTACATAGATACGCAGTATTTT. The whole variable domain, remainder taken from reference TRBV2 and TRBJ2-3, is EPEVTQTPSHQVTQMGQEVILRCVPISNHLYFYWYRQILGQKVEFLVSFYNNEISEKSEIFDDQFSVERPDGSNFTLKIRSTKLEDSAMYFCASREPGQYIDTQYFGPGTRLTVL.